Listed below are T cell receptor beta chains from one sample, sequenced in a study of shared clonotypes between healthy human individuals. The protocol was immunoSEQ multiplex PCR, while the TCRdb copy is restricted to in-frame clones and leaves out a portion. The data hold 2 million to 2.5 million clones, with over 85% observed a single time. Sequencing was performed on naive CD4+ T cells from PBMCs. These receptors all come from a man aged 18 to 35 in good health. Some clones in this sample may be carry-over from other donors' samples. CDR3s include the opening cysteine and the closing phenylalanine or tryptophan. D genes are given only for firm matches. Where a row states a size, it is once, few, many or the class of an expanded clone; other rows omit it.

size: .
J: TRBJ1-5
V: TRBV6-1
D: .
DNA: TGTGCCAGCATAGACAGAAGCTATAGCAATCAGCCCCAGCATTTT
CDR3: CASIDRSYSNQPQHF

size: once
J: TRBJ1-3
V: TRBV9
D: .
DNA: TGTGCCAGCAGCCCCCTCGGGAACTCTGGAAACACCATATATTTT
CDR3: CASSPLGNSGNTIYF

size: .
J: TRBJ1-1
V: TRBV9
D: .
DNA: TGTGCCAGCAGCCCACGCCCCGGGGGGGCTTTCTTT
CDR3: CASSPRPGGAFF

size: .
J: TRBJ1-1
V: TRBV15
D: .
DNA: TGTGCCACCAGCAGAGATGGGGGCGAAGCGGAGACTGAAGCTTTCTTT
CDR3: CATSRDGGEAETEAFF

size: .
J: TRBJ1-2
V: TRBV5-1
D: TRBD1
DNA: TGCGCCAGCAGCTTGGGGACAGGCATTTTCTATGGCTACACCTTC
CDR3: CASSLGTGIFYGYTF

size: .
J: TRBJ2-3
V: TRBV7-3
D: .
DNA: TGTGCCAGCAGCATTAGCGGACGCACAGATACGCAGTATTTT
CDR3: CASSISGRTDTQYF

size: .
J: TRBJ1-4
V: TRBV2
D: .
DNA: TGTGCCAGCAGAAGGACCCTTGAAAAACTGTTTTTT
CDR3: CASRRTLEKLFF

size: .
J: TRBJ2-5
V: TRBV29-1
D: .
DNA: TGCAGCGTTGGCGGGGAGACCCAGTACTTC
CDR3: CSVGGETQYF

size: .
J: TRBJ1-1
V: TRBV6-5
D: TRBD1
DNA: TGTGCCAGCAGTTATACAGGACAGGGGAAGGGAACTGAAGCTTTCTTT
CDR3: CASSYTGQGKGTEAFF

size: .
J: TRBJ2-4
V: TRBV27
D: .
DNA: TGTGCCAGCAGTTTAGCGGGGCGAGCCAAAAACATTCAGTACTTC
CDR3: CASSLAGRAKNIQYF

size: .
J: TRBJ2-1
V: TRBV7-9
D: TRBD2
DNA: TGTGCCAGCAGCCCGACTAGCGGGAGCTACAATGAGCAGTTCTTC
CDR3: CASSPTSGSYNEQFF

size: once
J: TRBJ1-5
V: TRBV19
D: .
DNA: TGTGCCAGTAGTATGGGCAAGCGTTATAGCAATCAGCCCCAGCATTTT
CDR3: CASSMGKRYSNQPQHF

size: .
J: TRBJ2-1
V: TRBV6-1
D: .
DNA: TGTGCCAGCAGGGCGCAGAGCGGAGGGTACAATGAGCAGTTCTTC
CDR3: CASRAQSGGYNEQFF

size: .
J: TRBJ2-1
V: TRBV18
D: .
DNA: TGTGCCAGCTCACCCTCGGGGTTTTCCTACAATGAGCAGTTCTTC
CDR3: CASSPSGFSYNEQFF

size: .
J: TRBJ1-5
V: TRBV19
D: .
DNA: TGTGCCAGTAGCGCGACGGTTATTCAGCCCCAGCATTTT
CDR3: CASSATVIQPQHF

size: .
J: TRBJ1-2
V: TRBV18
D: .
DNA: TGTGCCAGCTCACCGGGCGCGATGGTCAACTATGGCTACACCTTC
CDR3: CASSPGAMVNYGYTF

size: .
J: TRBJ2-2
V: TRBV19
D: TRBD2
DNA: TGTGCCAGCGCAACTTCGGGAGGACCCGGGGAGCTGTTTTTT
CDR3: CASATSGGPGELFF

size: .
J: TRBJ1-2
V: TRBV19
D: .
DNA: TGTGCCAGTACTCTAGGCCAGGGGAGGATGGCTAACTATGGCTACACCTTC
CDR3: CASTLGQGRMANYGYTF

size: .
J: TRBJ2-5
V: TRBV5-1
D: .
DNA: TGCGCCAGCAGCGAGTACCAAGAGACCCAGTACTTC
CDR3: CASSEYQETQYF

size: .
J: TRBJ2-3
V: TRBV15
D: .
DNA: TGTGCCACCAGCAGGATGAGTGGGGCAGCAGATACGCAGTATTTT
CDR3: CATSRMSGAADTQYF

size: .
J: TRBJ1-2
V: TRBV11-1
D: .
DNA: TGTGCCAGCAGCGCCTGGGGGGGCGGCTACACCTTC
CDR3: CASSAWGGGYTF

size: .
J: TRBJ2-2
V: TRBV7-9
D: TRBD2
DNA: TGTGCCAGCAGTTTAGCGGGACCTAACACCGGGGAGCTGTTTTTT
CDR3: CASSLAGPNTGELFF

size: .
J: TRBJ2-1
V: TRBV5-4
D: .
DNA: TGTGCCAGCAGCTTGGATAAGGGGGGATACAATGAGCAGTTCTTC
CDR3: CASSLDKGGYNEQFF

size: once
J: TRBJ2-7
V: TRBV19
D: .
DNA: TGTGCCAGTAGTATAGAGGACGGGAAATACGAGCAGTACTTC
CDR3: CASSIEDGKYEQYF

size: .
J: TRBJ1-6
V: TRBV28
D: TRBD1
DNA: TGTGCCAGCTGGGACAGCGATTCACCCCTCCACTTT
CDR3: CASWDSDSPLHF

size: .
J: TRBJ2-5
V: TRBV7-6
D: .
DNA: TGTGCCAGCAGCTTATGGGAGATCGAGACCCAGTACTTC
CDR3: CASSLWEIETQYF

size: once
J: TRBJ1-5
V: TRBV28
D: TRBD1
DNA: TGTGCCAGCAGTCCCCACTCAGAGACAGGGTATTTAGTAGTAGCCAATCAGCCCCAGCATTTT
CDR3: CASSPHSETGYLVVANQPQHF

size: .
J: TRBJ1-1
V: TRBV5-1
D: .
DNA: TGCGCCAGCAGCCCCCTAGGGACTGAAGCTTTCTTT
CDR3: CASSPLGTEAFF

size: .
J: TRBJ1-5
V: TRBV10-3
D: .
DNA: TGTGCCATCAGTGAGTCCGAAGGCTTGGGGAGCAATCAGCCCCAGCATTTT
CDR3: CAISESEGLGSNQPQHF

size: .
J: TRBJ2-1
V: TRBV12-5
D: TRBD2
DNA: TGTGCTAGTGGTTTGGACCGACTAGCGGTTAATGAGCAGTTCTTC
CDR3: CASGLDRLAVNEQFF

size: .
J: TRBJ2-4
V: TRBV27
D: .
DNA: TGTGCCAGCAGCACACTCCCACTCCGCAGTGAAATAGCCAAAAACATTCAGTACTTC
CDR3: CASSTLPLRSEIAKNIQYF

size: .
J: TRBJ1-1
V: TRBV6-4
D: TRBD1
DNA: TGTGCCAGCAGTGCCACAGGGGTCGGCACTGAAGCTTTCTTT
CDR3: CASSATGVGTEAFF

size: .
J: TRBJ2-3
V: TRBV18
D: .
DNA: TGTGCCAGCTCACCATTCGGTCCTGGCACAGATACGCAGTATTTT
CDR3: CASSPFGPGTDTQYF

size: .
J: TRBJ2-1
V: TRBV7-9
D: .
DNA: TGTGCCAGCAGCCCGTCGGGGCTTTACAATGAGCAGTTCTTC
CDR3: CASSPSGLYNEQFF

size: once
J: TRBJ2-3
V: TRBV5-8
D: .
DNA: TGTGCCAGCAGCTTGTGGCAGGGTTTACCAGATACGCAGTATTTT
CDR3: CASSLWQGLPDTQYF

size: .
J: TRBJ2-1
V: TRBV4-3
D: .
DNA: TGCGCCAGCAGCCAAGATGAATCGAGGGCCCGGTTCTTC
CDR3: CASSQDESRARFF

size: .
J: TRBJ2-3
V: TRBV7-2
D: TRBD2
DNA: TGTGCCAGCAGCGGCCGGACTGGACTAGCGGGAGGCACAGATACGCAGTATTTT
CDR3: CASSGRTGLAGGTDTQYF

size: .
J: TRBJ2-4
V: TRBV5-6
D: .
DNA: TGTGCCAGCACCCAGTGGGCTCCTAACGAAAACATTCAGTACTTC
CDR3: CASTQWAPNENIQYF

size: .
J: TRBJ1-1
V: TRBV4-1
D: .
DNA: TGCGCCAGCAGCCAAGTTTTAGTGAACACTGAAGCTTTCTTT
CDR3: CASSQVLVNTEAFF

size: .
J: TRBJ2-1
V: TRBV7-3
D: .
DNA: TGTGCCAGCAGCTTAACCGCAGGGAATGAGCAGTTCTTC
CDR3: CASSLTAGNEQFF

size: once
J: TRBJ2-3
V: TRBV28
D: .
DNA: TGTGCCAGCAGTTTATACACCCCGGGCGCAGATACGCAGTATTTT
CDR3: CASSLYTPGADTQYF

size: .
J: TRBJ2-3
V: TRBV11-2
D: .
DNA: TGTGCCAGCAGCTTCAGCGAGACCACAGATACGCAGTATTTT
CDR3: CASSFSETTDTQYF

size: .
J: TRBJ1-2
V: TRBV28
D: .
DNA: TGTGCCAGCAGTTTACCAGGGTATGGCTACACCTTC
CDR3: CASSLPGYGYTF

size: once
J: TRBJ2-5
V: TRBV5-1
D: .
DNA: TGCGCCAGCAGCCCCAGAGCAGGGGCGGAGGAGACCCAGTACTTC
CDR3: CASSPRAGAEETQYF

size: .
J: TRBJ2-7
V: TRBV10-3
D: .
DNA: TGTGCCATGAGGACAGGAGGGACGAACGAGCAGTACTTC
CDR3: CAMRTGGTNEQYF

size: .
J: TRBJ2-2
V: TRBV5-1
D: TRBD1
DNA: TGCGCCAGCAGCCCGGATTGGGACAGATCTACCGGGGAGCTGTTTTTT
CDR3: CASSPDWDRSTGELFF

size: once
J: TRBJ2-3
V: TRBV28
D: TRBD2
DNA: TGTGCCAGCAGTAACAACCCCGGGACTAGCGGGAGTGGGACAGATACGCAGTATTTT
CDR3: CASSNNPGTSGSGTDTQYF

size: .
J: TRBJ2-7
V: TRBV29-1
D: TRBD1
DNA: TGCAGCGTGGAAGGACAGGGTCACGAGCAGTACTTC
CDR3: CSVEGQGHEQYF

size: .
J: TRBJ2-5
V: TRBV7-2
D: .
DNA: TGTGCCAGCAGCTTAAATCGGGTCTCGGAGACCCAGTACTTC
CDR3: CASSLNRVSETQYF

size: .
J: TRBJ2-4
V: TRBV30
D: TRBD2
DNA: TGTGCCTGGAGTACCGGCGGGGGTCGCCGACTAAACATTCAGTACTTC
CDR3: CAWSTGGGRRLNIQYF

size: .
J: TRBJ2-5
V: TRBV7-9
D: .
DNA: TGTGCCAGCAGCTCGCCTAGCAAAGAGACCCAGTACTTC
CDR3: CASSSPSKETQYF

size: .
J: TRBJ2-1
V: TRBV5-1
D: .
DNA: TGCGCCAGCAGCTTGGGGGGTTCTGAGTATGAGCAGTTCTTC
CDR3: CASSLGGSEYEQFF

size: .
J: TRBJ2-1
V: TRBV7-8
D: TRBD2
DNA: TGTGCCAGCAGCTTACTTGGGTATACTAGCGGGAGGTCGGATGAGCAGTTCTTC
CDR3: CASSLLGYTSGRSDEQFF

size: .
J: TRBJ1-1
V: TRBV18
D: .
DNA: TGTGCCAGCTCACCACAGCGGGGGTCGTTGAACACTGAAGCTTTCTTT
CDR3: CASSPQRGSLNTEAFF

size: .
J: TRBJ2-7
V: TRBV15
D: .
DNA: TGTGCCACCAGCAGGGGTGACTGGAGTAGCTCCTACGAGCAGTACTTC
CDR3: CATSRGDWSSSYEQYF

size: .
J: TRBJ1-1
V: TRBV28
D: TRBD1
DNA: TGTGCCAGCAGTTTGACAGGGGGCTGGGTTGAAGCTTTCTTT
CDR3: CASSLTGGWVEAFF

size: .
J: TRBJ1-5
V: TRBV28
D: TRBD1
DNA: TGTGCCAGCAGTTCCGGACAGGGTCATCAGCCCCAGCATTTT
CDR3: CASSSGQGHQPQHF

size: few
J: TRBJ1-5
V: TRBV6-1
D: .
DNA: TGTGCCAGCAGCCGACTAAATCAGCCCCAGCATTTT
CDR3: CASSRLNQPQHF

size: .
J: TRBJ1-3
V: TRBV18
D: .
DNA: TGTGCCAGCTCACCGGTCCAGGGACTCTCTGGAAACACCATATATTTT
CDR3: CASSPVQGLSGNTIYF